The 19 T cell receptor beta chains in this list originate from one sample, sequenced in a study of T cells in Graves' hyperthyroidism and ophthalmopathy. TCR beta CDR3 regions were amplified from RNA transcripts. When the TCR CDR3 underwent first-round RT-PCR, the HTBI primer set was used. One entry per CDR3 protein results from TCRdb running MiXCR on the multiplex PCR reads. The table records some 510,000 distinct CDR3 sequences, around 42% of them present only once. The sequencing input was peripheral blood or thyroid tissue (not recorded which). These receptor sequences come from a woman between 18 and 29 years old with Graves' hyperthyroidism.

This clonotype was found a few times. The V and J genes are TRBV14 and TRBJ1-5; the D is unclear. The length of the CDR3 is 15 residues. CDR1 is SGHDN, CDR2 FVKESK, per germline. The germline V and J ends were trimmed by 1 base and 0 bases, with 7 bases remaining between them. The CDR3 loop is CASSQVQDSNQPQHF. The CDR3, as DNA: TGTGCCAGCAGCCAAGTTCAGGATAGCAATCAGCCCCAGCATTTT.

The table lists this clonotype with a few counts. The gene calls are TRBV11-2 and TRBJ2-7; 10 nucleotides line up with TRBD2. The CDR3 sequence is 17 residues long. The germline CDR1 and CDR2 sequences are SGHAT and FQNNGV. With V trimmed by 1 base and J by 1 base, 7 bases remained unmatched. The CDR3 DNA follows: TGTGCCAGCAGCTTAGCCGCAGGGACTAGCGCGTCCTACGAGCAGTACTTC. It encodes CASSLAAGTSASYEQYF.

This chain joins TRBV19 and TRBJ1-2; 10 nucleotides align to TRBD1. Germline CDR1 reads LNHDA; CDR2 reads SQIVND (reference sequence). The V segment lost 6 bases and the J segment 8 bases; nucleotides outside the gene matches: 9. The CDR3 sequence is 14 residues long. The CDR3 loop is CASSSDRGLAGYTF. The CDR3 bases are TGTGCCAGTAGCTCCGACAGGGGGCTGGCGGGCTACACCTTC.

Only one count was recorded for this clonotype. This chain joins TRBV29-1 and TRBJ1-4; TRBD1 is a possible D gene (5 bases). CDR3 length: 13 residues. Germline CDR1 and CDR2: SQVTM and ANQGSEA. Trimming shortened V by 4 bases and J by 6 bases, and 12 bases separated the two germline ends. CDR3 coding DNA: TGCAGCGTTGTGTTCTGGGGCGATGAAAAACTGTTTTTT. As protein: CSVVFWGDEKLFF.

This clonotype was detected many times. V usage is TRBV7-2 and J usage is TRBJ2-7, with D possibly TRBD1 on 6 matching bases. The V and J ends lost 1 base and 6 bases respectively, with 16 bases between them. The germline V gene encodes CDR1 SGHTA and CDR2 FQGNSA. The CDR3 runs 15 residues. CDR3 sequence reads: CASSLVGRQAREQYF. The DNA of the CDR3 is TGTGCCAGCAGCTTAGTAGGGAGACAGGCGCGCGAGCAGTACTTC.

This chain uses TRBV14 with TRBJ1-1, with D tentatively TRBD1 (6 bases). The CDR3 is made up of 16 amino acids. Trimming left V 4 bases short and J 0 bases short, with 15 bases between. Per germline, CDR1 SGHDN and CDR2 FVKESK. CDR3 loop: CASSRTGYSVNTEAFF. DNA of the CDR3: TGTGCCAGCAGCCGTACAGGGTATTCTGTGAACACTGAAGCTTTCTTT.

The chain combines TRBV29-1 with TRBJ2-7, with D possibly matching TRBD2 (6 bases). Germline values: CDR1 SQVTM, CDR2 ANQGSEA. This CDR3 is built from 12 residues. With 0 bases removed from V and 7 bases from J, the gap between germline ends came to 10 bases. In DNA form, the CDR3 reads TGCAGCGTTGAAGATGGGGGAGGTGAGCAGTACTTC. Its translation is CSVEDGGGEQYF.

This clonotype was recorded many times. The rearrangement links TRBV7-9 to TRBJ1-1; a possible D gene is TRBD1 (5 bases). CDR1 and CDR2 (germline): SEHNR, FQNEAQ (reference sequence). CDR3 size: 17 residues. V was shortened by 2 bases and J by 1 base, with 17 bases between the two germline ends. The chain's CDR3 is CASSLHHGHLKNTEAFF. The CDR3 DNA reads TGTGCCAGCAGCTTACACCACGGACACTTGAAGAACACTGAAGCTTTCTTT.

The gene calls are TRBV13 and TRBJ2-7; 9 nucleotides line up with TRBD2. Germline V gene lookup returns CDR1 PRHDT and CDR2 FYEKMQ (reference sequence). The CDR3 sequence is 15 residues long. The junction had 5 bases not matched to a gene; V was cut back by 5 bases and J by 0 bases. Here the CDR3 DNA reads TGTGCCAGCAGCCAAAGTAGCGGGAGCTCCTACGAGCAGTACTTC. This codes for CASSQSSGSSYEQYF. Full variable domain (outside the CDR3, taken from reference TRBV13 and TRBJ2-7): AAGVIQSPRHLIKEKRETATLKCYPIPRHDTVYWYQQGPGQDPQFLISFYEKMQSDKGSIPDRFSAQQFSDYHSELNMSSLELGDSALYFCASSQSSGSSYEQYFGPGTRLTVT.

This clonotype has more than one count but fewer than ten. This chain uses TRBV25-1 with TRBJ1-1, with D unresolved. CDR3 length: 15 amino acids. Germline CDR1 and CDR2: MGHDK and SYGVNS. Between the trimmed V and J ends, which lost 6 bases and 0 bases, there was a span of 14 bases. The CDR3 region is CASSLLDLMNTEAFF. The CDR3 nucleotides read TGTGCCAGCAGCCTGCTCGACCTCATGAACACTGAAGCTTTCTTT.

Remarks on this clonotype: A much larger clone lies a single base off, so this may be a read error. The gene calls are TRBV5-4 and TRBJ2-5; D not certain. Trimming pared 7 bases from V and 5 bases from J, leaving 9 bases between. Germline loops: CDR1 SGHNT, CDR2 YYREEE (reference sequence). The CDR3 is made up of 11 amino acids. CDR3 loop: CASGDWETQYF. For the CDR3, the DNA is TGTGCCAGCGGCGATTGGGAGACCCAGTACTTC. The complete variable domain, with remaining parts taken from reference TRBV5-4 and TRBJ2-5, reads ETGVTQSPTHLIKTRGQQVTLRCSSQSGHNTVSWYQQALGQGPQFIFQYYREEENGRGNFPPRFSGLQFPNYSSELNVNALELDDSALYLCASGDWETQYFGPGTRLLVL.

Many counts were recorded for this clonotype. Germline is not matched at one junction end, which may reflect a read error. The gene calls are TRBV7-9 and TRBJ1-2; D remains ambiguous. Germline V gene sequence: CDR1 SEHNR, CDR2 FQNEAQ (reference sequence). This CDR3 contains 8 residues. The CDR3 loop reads CASSPPLF. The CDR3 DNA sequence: TGTGCCAGCAGCCCACCTCTCTTC.

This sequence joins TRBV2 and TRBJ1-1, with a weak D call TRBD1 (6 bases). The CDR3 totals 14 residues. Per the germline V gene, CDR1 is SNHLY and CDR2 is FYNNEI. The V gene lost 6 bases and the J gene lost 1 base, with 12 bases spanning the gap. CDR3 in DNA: TGTGCCAGCAGCAACGGGACAACGAACACTGAAGCTTTCTTT. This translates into CASSNGTTNTEAFF.

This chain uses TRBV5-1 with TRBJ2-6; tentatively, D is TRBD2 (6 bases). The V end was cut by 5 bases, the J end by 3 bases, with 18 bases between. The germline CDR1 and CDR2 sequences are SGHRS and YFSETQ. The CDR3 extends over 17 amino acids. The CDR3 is CASRSIGEDYGANVLTF. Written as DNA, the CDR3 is TGCGCCAGCAGGTCGATCGGGGAGGACTATGGGGCCAACGTCCTGACTTTC.

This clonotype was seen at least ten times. CDR3 in amino acids: CATLSRGINTEAFF. In nucleotides, the CDR3 is TGTGCCACCCTCAGTCGGGGAATCAACACTGAAGCTTTCTTT. J is TRBJ1-1 and V is TRBV15; D is uncertain. CDR3 length: 14 residues. CDR1 and CDR2 from the germline V gene are LNHNV and YYDKDF (reference sequence). V lost 8 bases and J 2 bases, leaving 15 bases between the germline ends. The full variable domain, its missing parts supplied by reference TRBV15 and TRBJ1-1, is DAMVIQNPRYQVTQFGKPVTLSCSQTLNHNVMYWYQQKSSQAPKLLFHYYDKDFNNEADTPDNFQSRRPNTSFCFLDIRSPGLGDTAMYLCATLSRGINTEAFFGQGTRLTVV.

This CDR3 reads CASSDPPLGGRARYTQYF. The CDR3 DNA is TGTGCCAGCAGTGATCCTCCCCTAGGTGGGAGGGCCAGGTATACGCAGTATTTT. V is TRBV2 and J is TRBJ2-3; 7 positions match TRBD2. The CDR3 covers 18 residues. V lost 3 bases to trimming and J lost 7 bases; unmatched junction nucleotides: 19. The V gene's germline CDR1 is SNHLY and CDR2 FYNNEI.

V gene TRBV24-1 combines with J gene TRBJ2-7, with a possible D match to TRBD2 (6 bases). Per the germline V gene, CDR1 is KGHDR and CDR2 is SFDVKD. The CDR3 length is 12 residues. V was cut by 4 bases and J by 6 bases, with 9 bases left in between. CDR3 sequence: CATSDGRGEQYF. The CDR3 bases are TGTGCCACCAGTGACGGGAGAGGCGAGCAGTACTTC.

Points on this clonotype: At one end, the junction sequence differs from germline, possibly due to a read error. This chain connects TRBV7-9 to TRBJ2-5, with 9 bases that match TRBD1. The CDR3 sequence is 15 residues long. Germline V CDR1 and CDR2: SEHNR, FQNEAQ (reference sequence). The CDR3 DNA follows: TGTACCAGCAGCCTCAGGTGGACAGGGGACGAGACCCAGTACTTC. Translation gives CTSSLRWTGDETQYF.

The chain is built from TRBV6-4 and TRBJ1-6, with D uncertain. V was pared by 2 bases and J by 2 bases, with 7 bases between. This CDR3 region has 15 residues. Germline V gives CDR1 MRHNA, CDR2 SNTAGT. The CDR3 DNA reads TGTGCCAGCAGTGACGGGCGAACCTATAATTCACCCCTCCACTTT. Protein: CASSDGRTYNSPLHF.